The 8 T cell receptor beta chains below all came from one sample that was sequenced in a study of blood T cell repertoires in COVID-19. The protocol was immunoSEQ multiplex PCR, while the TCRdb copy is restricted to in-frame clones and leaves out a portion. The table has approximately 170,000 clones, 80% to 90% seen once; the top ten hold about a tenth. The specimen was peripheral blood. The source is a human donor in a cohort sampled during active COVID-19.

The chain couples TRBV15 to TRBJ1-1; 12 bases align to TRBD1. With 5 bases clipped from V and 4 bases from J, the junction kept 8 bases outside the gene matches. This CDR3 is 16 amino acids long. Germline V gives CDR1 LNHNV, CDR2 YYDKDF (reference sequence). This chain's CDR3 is CATSRPGQGAVTEAFF. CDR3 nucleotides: TGTGCCACCAGCCGGCCGGGACAGGGGGCCGTCACTGAAGCTTTCTTT.

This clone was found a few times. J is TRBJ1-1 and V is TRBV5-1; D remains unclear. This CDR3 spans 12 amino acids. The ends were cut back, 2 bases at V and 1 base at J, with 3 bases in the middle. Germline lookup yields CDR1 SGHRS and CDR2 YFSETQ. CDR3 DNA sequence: TGCGCCAGCAGCTTAGCGAACACTGAAGCTTTCTTT. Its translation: CASSLANTEAFF.

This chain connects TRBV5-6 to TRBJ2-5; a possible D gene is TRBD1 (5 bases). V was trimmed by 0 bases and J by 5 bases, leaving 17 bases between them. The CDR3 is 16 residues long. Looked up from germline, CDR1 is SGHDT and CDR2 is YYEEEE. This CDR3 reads CASSLGQGRVVETQYF. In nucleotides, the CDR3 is TGTGCCAGCAGCTTGGGTCAGGGTCGGGTCGTGGAGACCCAGTACTTC. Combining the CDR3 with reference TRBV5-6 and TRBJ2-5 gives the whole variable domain DAGVTQSPTHLIKTRGQQVTLRCSPKSGHDTVSWYQQALGQGPQFIFQYYEEEERQRGNFPDRFSGHQFPNYSSELNVNALLLGDSALYLCASSLGQGRVVETQYFGPGTRLLVL.

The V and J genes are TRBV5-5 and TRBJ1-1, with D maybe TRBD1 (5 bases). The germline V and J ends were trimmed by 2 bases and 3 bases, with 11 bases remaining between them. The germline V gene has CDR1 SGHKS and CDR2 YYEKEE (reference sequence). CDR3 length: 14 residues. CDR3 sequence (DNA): TGTGCCAGCAGCTTACCTGGGGCGGACACTGAAGCTTTCTTT. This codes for CASSLPGADTEAFF.

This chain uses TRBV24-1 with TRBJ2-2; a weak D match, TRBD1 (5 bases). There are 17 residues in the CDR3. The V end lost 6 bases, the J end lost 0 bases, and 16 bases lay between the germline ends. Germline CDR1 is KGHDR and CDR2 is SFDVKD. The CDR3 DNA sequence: TGTGCCACCAGTATTAGGGGTGTGGGAACGAACACCGGGGAGCTGTTTTTT. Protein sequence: CATSIRGVGTNTGELFF.

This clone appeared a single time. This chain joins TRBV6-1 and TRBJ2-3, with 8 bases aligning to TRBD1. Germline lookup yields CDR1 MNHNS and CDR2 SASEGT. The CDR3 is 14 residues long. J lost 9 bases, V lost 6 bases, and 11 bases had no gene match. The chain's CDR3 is CASSLGQASRTQYF. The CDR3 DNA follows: TGTGCCAGCAGCCTGGGACAGGCCTCACGGACGCAGTATTTT.

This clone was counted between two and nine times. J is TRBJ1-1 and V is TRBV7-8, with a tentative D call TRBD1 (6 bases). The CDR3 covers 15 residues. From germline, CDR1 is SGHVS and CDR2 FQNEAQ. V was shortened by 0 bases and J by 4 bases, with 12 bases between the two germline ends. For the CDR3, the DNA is TGTGCCAGCAGCTTAGCGCCAGGGGTCGGCACTGAAGCTTTCTTT. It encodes CASSLAPGVGTEAFF.

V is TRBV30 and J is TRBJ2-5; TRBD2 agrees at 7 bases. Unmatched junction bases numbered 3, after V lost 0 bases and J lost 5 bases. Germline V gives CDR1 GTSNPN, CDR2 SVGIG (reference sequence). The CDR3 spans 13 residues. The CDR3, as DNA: TGTGCCTGGAGTGTACGGCGGGGGGAGACCCAGTACTTC. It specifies CAWSVRRGETQYF.